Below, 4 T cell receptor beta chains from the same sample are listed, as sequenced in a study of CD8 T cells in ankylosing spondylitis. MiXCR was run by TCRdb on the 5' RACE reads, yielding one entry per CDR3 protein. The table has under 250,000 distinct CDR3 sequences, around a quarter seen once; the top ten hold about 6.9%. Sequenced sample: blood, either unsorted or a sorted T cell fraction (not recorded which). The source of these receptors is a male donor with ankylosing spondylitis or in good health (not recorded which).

The CDR3 is CSARSFVDEQFF. DNA of the CDR3: TGCAGTGCTAGATCGTTCGTCGATGAGCAGTTCTTC. V and J are TRBV20-1 and TRBJ2-1; D call uncertain. Trimming shortened V by 2 bases and J by 8 bases, and 10 bases separated the two germline ends. The CDR3 extends over 12 amino acids. CDR1 and CDR2 from the germline V gene are DFQATT and SNEGSKA (reference sequence).

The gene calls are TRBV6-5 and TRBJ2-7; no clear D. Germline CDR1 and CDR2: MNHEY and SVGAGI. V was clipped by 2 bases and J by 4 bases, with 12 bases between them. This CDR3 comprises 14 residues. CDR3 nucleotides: TGTGCCAGCAGTTACCCTGGCTTCGGGTACGAGCAGTACTTC. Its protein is CASSYPGFGYEQYF.

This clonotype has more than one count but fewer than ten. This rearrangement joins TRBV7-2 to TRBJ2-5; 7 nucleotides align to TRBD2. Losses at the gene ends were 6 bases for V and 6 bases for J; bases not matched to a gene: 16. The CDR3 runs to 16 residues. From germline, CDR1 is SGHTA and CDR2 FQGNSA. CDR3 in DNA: TGTGCCAGCAGTTCACCTCGGGGAGGGGCCGAAAAGACCCAGTACTTC. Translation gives CASSSPRGGAEKTQYF.

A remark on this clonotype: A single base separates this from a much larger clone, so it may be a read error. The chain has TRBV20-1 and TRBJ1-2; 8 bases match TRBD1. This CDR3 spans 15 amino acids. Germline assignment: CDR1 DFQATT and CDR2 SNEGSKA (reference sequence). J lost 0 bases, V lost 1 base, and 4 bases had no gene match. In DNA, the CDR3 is TGCAGTGCTAGAGTCCCGACAGGGGCTAACTATGGCTACACCTTC. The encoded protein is CSARVPTGANYGYTF.